The entry that follows covers one T cell receptor beta chain sequence. The data stem from a study of blood T cell repertoires in COVID-19. Across the study: Samples of COVID-19 (acute and convalescent) were obtained from the United States, Italy and Spain.

In the original processing: Researchers report that nucleated cell counts were estimated from reference gene primer amplification. Repertoires were generated with immunoSEQ multiplex PCR, while TCRdb's copy carries only in-frame clones and drops some. The DNA gave D and trimming, while V, J and clone size come from that table. This sample has approximately 400,000 clones, with around four fifths found just once. Trimming cost V 3 bases and J 4 bases, with 12 bases left between them. Germline V lookup: CDR1 KGHSH, CDR2 LQKENI. There are 14 residues in the CDR3. Participants spanned ages about 18 to 90 years and resided in 20 to 30 US areas. Cohort allocation depended upon clinical history that participants reported.

This sequence joins TRBV18 and TRBJ1-2, with D unresolved. Sequenced input: PBMCs or T cells enriched from blood (not recorded which). The clonotype was recovered from a woman in her forties or fifties who had recovered from COVID-19. CDR3 in DNA: TGTGCCAGCTCACCCGGAGGGAGGACCTATGGCTACACCTTC. Translated: CASSPGGRTYGYTF.